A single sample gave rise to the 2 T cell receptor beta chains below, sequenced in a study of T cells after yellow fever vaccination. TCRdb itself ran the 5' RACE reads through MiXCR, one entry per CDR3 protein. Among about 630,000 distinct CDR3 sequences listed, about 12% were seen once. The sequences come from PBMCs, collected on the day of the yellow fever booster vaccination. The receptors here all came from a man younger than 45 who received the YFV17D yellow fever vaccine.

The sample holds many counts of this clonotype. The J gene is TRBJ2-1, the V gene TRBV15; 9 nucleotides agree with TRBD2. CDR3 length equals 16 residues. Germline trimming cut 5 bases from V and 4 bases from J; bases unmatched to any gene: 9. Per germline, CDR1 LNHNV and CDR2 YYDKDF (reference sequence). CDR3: CATSDLTSGSYNEQFF. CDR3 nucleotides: TGTGCCACCAGCGACCTGACTAGCGGTAGTTACAATGAGCAGTTCTTC.

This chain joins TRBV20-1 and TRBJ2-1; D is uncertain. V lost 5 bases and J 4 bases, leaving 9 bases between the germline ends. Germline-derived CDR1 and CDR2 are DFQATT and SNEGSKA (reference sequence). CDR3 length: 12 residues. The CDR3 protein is CSAATRYNEQFF. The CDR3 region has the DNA TGCAGTGCTGCGACGCGTTACAATGAGCAGTTCTTC.